The TCR beta chain described here comes from a study of blood T cell repertoires in COVID-19. Study-wide context: The United States, Italy and Spain provided the acute and convalescent COVID-19 samples.

CDR1 and CDR2 from the germline V gene are SGHTA and FQGNSA. CDR3 length equals 17 residues. V dropped 0 bases and J dropped 4; count of bases not matched to a gene: 8. Repertoires were generated with immunoSEQ multiplex PCR, while TCRdb's copy carries only in-frame clones and drops some. The sample has around 330,000 clones, 85% seen once; the top ten hold under 2%. This TCR came from a woman in her 30s who had been exposed to COVID-19. Material for sequencing was PBMCs or T cells enriched from blood (not recorded which). The rearrangement links TRBV7-2 to TRBJ2-2; 7 bases are a match to TRBD1. In nucleotides, the CDR3 is TGTGCCAGCAGCTTAGCACACAACAGGGGTTCCACCGGGGAGCTGTTTTTT. The encoded protein is CASSLAHNRGSTGELFF.